The entry below describes one TCR beta chain. The antigen is unknown. J gave up 4 bases and V 6 bases, and 1 base lay outside the gene matches. Germline CDR1 is SEHNR and CDR2 is FQNEAQ (reference sequence). The CDR3 contains 14 residues. This entry is derived from a study of cytomegalovirus exposure and HLA in healthy donors. Overall study findings and caveats: Per published reports, the classifier diagnosed cytomegalovirus status with high specificity and sensitivity. No immune exposure information besides CMV serostatus was available. Earlier results showed most TCR beta V segments being productive about 87% or about 30% of the time.

Amplification used 60 Vbeta primers and 13 Jbeta primers. Some clones are missing from TCRdb's copy, which holds only in-frame ones; the method was immunoSEQ multiplex PCR. The table has approximately 73,000 clones, 60% to 75% seen once. Sequencing was performed on PBMCs. The sequence derives from a man in his 70s in good health and CMV-seronegative. V is TRBV7-9 and J is TRBJ2-5; TRBD2 matches 14 bases. The CDR3 loop reads CASRGTSGRETQYF. The CDR3 DNA reads TGTGCCAGCAGAGGGACTAGCGGGAGAGAGACCCAGTACTTC.